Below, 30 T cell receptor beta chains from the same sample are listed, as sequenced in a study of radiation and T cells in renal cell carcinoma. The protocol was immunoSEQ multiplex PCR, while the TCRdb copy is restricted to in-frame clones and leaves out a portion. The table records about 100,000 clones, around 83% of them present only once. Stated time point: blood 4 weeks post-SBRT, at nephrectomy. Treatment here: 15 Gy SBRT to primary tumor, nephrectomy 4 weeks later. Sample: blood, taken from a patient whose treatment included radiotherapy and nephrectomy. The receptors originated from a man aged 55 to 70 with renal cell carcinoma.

CDR3 nucleotides: TGCAGTGCTCCCGGGGAACCCGAGCAGTACTTC. Translation gives CSAPGEPEQYF. The genes are TRBV20-1 and TRBJ2-7; tentative D call: TRBD2 (5 bases). CDR1 DFQATT and CDR2 SNEGSKA come from the germline V gene (reference sequence). The CDR3 covers 11 residues. V lost 5 bases and J lost 6, with 11 bases in between.

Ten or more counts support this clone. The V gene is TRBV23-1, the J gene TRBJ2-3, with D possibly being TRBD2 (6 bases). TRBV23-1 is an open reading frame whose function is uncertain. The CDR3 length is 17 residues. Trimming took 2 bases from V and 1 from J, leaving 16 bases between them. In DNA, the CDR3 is TGCGCCAGCAGTCAAGGGAGGTTCGCGGGGCGCACAGATACGCAGTATTTT. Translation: CASSQGRFAGRTDTQYF.

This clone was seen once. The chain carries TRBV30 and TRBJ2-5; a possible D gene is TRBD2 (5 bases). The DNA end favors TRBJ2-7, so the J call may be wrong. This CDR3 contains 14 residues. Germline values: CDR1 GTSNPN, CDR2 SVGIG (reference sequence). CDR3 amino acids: CAWGWGVSSYEQYF. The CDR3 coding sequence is TGTGCCTGGGGGTGGGGAGTGAGCTCCTACGAGCAGTACTTC.

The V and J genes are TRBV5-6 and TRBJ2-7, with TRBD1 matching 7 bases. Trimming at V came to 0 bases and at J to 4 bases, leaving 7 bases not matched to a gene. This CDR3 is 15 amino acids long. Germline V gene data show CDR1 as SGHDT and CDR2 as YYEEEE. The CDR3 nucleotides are TGTGCCAGCAGCTTGGGGCCGACAGGGATTTACGAGCAGTACTTC. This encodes CASSLGPTGIYEQYF.

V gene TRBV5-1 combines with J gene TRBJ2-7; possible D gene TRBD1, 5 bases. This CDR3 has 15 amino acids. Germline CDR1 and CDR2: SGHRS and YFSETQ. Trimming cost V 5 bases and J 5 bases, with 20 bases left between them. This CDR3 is CASRGRPSATHEQYF. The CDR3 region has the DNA TGCGCCAGCAGGGGGCGCCCCTCGGCAACGCACGAGCAGTACTTC.

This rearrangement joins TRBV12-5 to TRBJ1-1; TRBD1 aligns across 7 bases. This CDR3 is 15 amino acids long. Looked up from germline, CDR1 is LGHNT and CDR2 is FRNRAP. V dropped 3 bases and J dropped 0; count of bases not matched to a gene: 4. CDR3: CASGFKTGVNTEAFF. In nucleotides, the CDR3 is TGTGCTAGTGGTTTCAAAACAGGGGTGAACACTGAAGCTTTCTTT.

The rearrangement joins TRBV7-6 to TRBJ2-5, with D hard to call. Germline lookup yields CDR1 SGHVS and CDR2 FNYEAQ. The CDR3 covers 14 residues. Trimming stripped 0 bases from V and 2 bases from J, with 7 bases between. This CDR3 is CASSLAGRQETQYF. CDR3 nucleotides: TGTGCCAGCAGCTTAGCGGGAAGACAAGAGACCCAGTACTTC.

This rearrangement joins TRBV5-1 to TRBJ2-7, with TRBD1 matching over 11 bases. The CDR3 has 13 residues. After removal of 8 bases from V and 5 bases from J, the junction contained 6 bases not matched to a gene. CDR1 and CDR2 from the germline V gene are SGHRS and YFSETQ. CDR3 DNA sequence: TGCGCCAGTTCCGGGACAGGGGGGCACGAGCAGTACTTC. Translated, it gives CASSGTGGHEQYF.

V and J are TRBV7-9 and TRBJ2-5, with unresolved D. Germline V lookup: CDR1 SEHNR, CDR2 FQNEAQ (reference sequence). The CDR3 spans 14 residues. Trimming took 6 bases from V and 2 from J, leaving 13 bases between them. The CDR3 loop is CASRRPTNQETQYF. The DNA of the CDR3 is TGTGCCAGCAGACGCCCGACGAATCAAGAGACCCAGTACTTC.

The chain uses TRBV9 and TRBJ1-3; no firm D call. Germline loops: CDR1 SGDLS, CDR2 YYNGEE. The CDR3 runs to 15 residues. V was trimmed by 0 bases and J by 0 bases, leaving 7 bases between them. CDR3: CASSVAPSSGNTIYF. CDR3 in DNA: TGTGCCAGCAGCGTAGCCCCCAGCTCTGGAAACACCATATATTTT.

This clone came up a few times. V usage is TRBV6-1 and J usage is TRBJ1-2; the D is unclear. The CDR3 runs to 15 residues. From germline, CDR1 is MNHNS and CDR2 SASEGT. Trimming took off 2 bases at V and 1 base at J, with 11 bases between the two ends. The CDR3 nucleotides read TGTGCCAGCAGTGAAAGCGAAACGTTTAACTATGGCTACACCTTC. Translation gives CASSESETFNYGYTF.

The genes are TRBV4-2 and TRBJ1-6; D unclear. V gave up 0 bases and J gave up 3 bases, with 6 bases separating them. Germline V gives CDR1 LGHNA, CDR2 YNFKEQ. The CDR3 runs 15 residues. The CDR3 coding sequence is TGTGCCAGCAGCCAAGATTCAGGCTATAATTCACCCCTCCACTTT. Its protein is CASSQDSGYNSPLHF.

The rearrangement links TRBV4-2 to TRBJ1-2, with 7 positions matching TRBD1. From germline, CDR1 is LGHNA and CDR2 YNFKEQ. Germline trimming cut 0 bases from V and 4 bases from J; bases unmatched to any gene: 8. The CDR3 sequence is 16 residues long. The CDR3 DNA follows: TGTGCCAGCAGCCAAGATTTGGGGGACAGAGCCTATGGCTACACCTTC. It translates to CASSQDLGDRAYGYTF.

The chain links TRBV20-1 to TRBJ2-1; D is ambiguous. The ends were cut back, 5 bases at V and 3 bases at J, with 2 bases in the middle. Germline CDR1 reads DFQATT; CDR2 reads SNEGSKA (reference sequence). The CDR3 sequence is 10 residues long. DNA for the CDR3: TGCAGTGCTCTCTACAATGAGCAGTTCTTC. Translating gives CSALYNEQFF.

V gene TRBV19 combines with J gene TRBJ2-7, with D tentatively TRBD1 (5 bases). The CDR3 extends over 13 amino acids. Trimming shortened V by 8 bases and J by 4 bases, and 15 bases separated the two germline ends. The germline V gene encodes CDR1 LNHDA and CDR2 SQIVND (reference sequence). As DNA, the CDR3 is TGTGCCAGTTCACAACTTAAGGGGTACGAGCAGTACTTC. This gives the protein CASSQLKGYEQYF.

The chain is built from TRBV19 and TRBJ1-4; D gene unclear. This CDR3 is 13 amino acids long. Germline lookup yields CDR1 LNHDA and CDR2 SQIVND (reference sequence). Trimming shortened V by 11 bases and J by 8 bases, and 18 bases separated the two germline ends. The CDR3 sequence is CAVAGGNGEKLFF. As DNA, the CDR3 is TGTGCCGTAGCGGGAGGAAACGGAGAAAAACTGTTTTTT.

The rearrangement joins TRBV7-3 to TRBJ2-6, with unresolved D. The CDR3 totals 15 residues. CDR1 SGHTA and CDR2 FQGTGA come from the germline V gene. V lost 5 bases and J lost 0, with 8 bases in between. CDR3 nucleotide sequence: TGTGCCAGCAGCCGCCTTTACTCTGGGGCCAACGTCCTGACTTTC. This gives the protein CASSRLYSGANVLTF.

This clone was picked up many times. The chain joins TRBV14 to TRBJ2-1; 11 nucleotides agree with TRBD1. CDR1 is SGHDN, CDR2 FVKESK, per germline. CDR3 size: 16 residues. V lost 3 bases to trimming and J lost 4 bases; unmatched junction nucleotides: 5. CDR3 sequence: CASSQLGQGVYNEQFF. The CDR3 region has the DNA TGTGCCAGCAGCCAGCTGGGACAGGGGGTATACAATGAGCAGTTCTTC.

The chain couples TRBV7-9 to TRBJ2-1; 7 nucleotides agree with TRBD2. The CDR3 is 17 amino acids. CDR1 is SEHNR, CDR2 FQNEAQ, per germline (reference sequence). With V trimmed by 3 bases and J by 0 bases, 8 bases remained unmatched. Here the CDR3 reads CASSLQSGGPSYNEQFF. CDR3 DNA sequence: TGTGCCAGCAGCTTGCAGTCGGGAGGTCCCTCCTACAATGAGCAGTTCTTC.

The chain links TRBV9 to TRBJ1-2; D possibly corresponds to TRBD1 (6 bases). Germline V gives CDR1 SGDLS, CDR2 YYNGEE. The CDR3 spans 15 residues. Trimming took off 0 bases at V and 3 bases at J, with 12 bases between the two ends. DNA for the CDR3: TGTGCCAGCAGCGTAGTTCAGGGGCCCGACTATGGCTACACCTTC. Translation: CASSVVQGPDYGYTF.

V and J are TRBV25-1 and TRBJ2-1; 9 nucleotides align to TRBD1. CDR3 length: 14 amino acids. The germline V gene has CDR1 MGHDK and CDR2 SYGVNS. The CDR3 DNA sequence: TGTGCGTCAACTCGGGACAGGGACCTCAATGAGCAGTTCTTC. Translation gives CASTRDRDLNEQFF.

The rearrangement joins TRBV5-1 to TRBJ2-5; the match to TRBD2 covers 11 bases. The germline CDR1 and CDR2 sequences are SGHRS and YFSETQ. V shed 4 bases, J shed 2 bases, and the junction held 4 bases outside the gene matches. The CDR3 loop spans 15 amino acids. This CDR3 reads CASSPTSGTQETQYF. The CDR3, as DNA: TGCGCCAGCAGCCCGACTAGCGGGACACAAGAGACCCAGTACTTC.

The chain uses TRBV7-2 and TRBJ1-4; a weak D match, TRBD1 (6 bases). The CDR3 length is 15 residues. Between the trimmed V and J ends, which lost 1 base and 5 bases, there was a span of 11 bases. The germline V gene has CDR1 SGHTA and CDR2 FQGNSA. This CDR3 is CASSLVGATNEKLFF. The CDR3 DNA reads TGTGCCAGCAGCTTAGTGGGGGCCACGAATGAAAAACTGTTTTTT.

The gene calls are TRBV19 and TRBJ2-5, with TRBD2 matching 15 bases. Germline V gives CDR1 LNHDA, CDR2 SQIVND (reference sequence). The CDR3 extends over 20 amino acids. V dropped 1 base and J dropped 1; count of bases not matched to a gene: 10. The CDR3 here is CASSIAFLGLAGGFQETQYF. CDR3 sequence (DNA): TGTGCCAGTAGTATAGCTTTTTTGGGACTAGCGGGAGGTTTCCAAGAGACCCAGTACTTC.

CDR3 amino acids: CASSLEGLGETQYF. The CDR3 DNA follows: TGTGCCAGCAGCTTGGAGGGACTAGGGGAGACCCAGTACTTC. The gene calls are TRBV5-6 and TRBJ2-5, with TRBD2 matching 8 bases. J gave up 5 bases and V 0 bases, and 3 bases lay outside the gene matches. CDR1 and CDR2 from the germline V gene are SGHDT and YYEEEE. The CDR3 extends over 14 amino acids.

The CDR3 sequence is CASSFPSGSQETQYF. CDR3 in DNA: TGTGCCAGCAGCTTCCCTAGCGGGAGCCAAGAGACCCAGTACTTC. V and J are TRBV7-9 and TRBJ2-5, with TRBD2 matching over 10 bases. The trim removed 3 bases at V and 1 base at J, leaving 2 bases unmatched. The CDR3 consists of 15 residues. Germline CDR1 reads SEHNR; CDR2 reads FQNEAQ (reference sequence).

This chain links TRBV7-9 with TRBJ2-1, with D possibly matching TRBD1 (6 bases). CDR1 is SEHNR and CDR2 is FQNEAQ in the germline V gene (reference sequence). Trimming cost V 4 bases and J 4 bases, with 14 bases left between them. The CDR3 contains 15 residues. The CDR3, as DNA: TGTGCCAGCAGCTCACCGGGACACCCTTACAATGAGCAGTTCTTC. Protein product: CASSSPGHPYNEQFF.

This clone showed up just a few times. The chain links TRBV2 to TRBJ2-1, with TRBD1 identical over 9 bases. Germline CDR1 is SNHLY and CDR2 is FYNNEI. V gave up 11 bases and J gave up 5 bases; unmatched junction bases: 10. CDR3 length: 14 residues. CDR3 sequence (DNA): TGTGCCGCGCAACAGGGGGCAGAGCACAATGAGCAGTTCTTC. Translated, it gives CAAQQGAEHNEQFF.

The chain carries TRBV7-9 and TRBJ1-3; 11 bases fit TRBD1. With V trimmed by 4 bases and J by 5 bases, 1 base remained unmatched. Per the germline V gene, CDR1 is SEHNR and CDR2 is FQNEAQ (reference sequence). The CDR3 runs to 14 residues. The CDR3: CASSSDRGRNTIYF. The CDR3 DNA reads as TGTGCCAGCAGCTCGGACAGGGGGCGAAACACCATATATTTT.

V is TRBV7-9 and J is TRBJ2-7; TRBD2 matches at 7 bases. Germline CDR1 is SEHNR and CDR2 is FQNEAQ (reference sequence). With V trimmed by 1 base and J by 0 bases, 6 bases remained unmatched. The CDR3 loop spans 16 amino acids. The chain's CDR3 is CASSLGRRTSSYEQYF. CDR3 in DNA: TGTGCCAGCAGCTTAGGAAGGAGGACTAGCTCCTACGAGCAGTACTTC.